What follows are 22 T cell receptor beta chains derived from one specimen sequenced in a study of shared clonotypes between healthy human individuals. TCRdb's table, derived via immunoSEQ multiplex PCR, lists solely in-frame clones and lacks some. The table includes some 2.4 million clones, approximately 93% detected once. The source material was naive CD4+ T cells from PBMCs. Subset reported: CD45RA+ positively selected. The origin of the receptors is a man aged 18-30 years in good health. Some clones in this sample may be carry-over from other donors' samples.

The chain links TRBV7-3 to TRBJ2-7, with D maybe TRBD1 (5 bases). Trimming cost V 2 bases and J 6 bases, with 17 bases left between them. CDR3 size: 15 residues. The germline V gene encodes CDR1 SGHTA and CDR2 FQGTGA. The CDR3 bases are TGTGCCAGCAGCTTACGCGCCCCAGGGCTGAGCGAGCAGTACTTC. Its protein is CASSLRAPGLSEQYF.

This clone was seen just once. The V gene is TRBV6-1, the J gene TRBJ1-2; TRBD1 might be the D (6 bases). Looked up from germline, CDR1 is MNHNS and CDR2 is SASEGT. V was shortened by 6 bases and J by 0 bases, with 14 bases between the two germline ends. The length of the CDR3 is 15 residues. The CDR3 sequence is CASSHNRDPNYGYTF. The CDR3 region has the DNA TGTGCCAGCAGCCACAACAGGGATCCTAACTATGGCTACACCTTC.

The CDR3 region has the DNA TGTGCCAGCAGTCAACCCAACGAGCAGTACTTC. Amino acid sequence: CASSQPNEQYF. This chain joins TRBV6-6 and TRBJ2-7, with no clear D. The germline gives CDR1 MNHNY, CDR2 SVGAGI (reference sequence). CDR3 length: 11 residues. V lost 5 bases to trimming and J lost 5 bases, with 7 bases between them.

This clone has a single count. The chain combines TRBV18 with TRBJ1-2, with D possibly matching TRBD1 (5 bases). Germline loops: CDR1 KGHSH, CDR2 LQKENI. V was trimmed by 5 bases and J by 2 bases, leaving 18 bases between them. CDR3 size: 16 residues. DNA for the CDR3: TGTGCCAGCTCAGGGAATCCGAGCAGGGCGAACTATGGCTACACCTTC. Translation gives CASSGNPSRANYGYTF. The complete variable domain, with remaining parts taken from reference TRBV18 and TRBJ1-2, reads NAGVMQNPRHLVRRRGQEARLRCSPMKGHSHVYWYRQLPEEGLKFMVYLQKENIIDESGMPKERFSAEFPKEGPSILRIQQVVRGDSAAYFCASSGNPSRANYGYTFGSGTRLTVV.

V usage is TRBV28 and J usage is TRBJ1-4; D ambiguous. Trimming pared 3 bases from V and 7 bases from J, leaving 9 bases between. This CDR3 is 13 amino acids long. From germline, CDR1 is MDHEN and CDR2 SYDVKM. The CDR3 reads CASSFFGREKLFF. The CDR3 DNA sequence: TGTGCCAGCAGTTTTTTCGGTCGTGAAAAACTGTTTTTT.

The rearrangement links TRBV30 to TRBJ2-5; tentative D call: TRBD2 (7 bases). CDR1 is GTSNPN, CDR2 SVGIG, per germline (reference sequence). Trimming removed 2 bases from V and 11 bases from J, with 18 bases in between. This CDR3 is built from 13 residues. In DNA, the CDR3 is TGTGCCTGGAGTCTCCACGGGGGGCAAGAGCAGTACTTC. This encodes CAWSLHGGQEQYF.

The chain carries TRBV25-1 and TRBJ1-1; D unresolved. Germline lookup yields CDR1 MGHDK and CDR2 SYGVNS. The V end was cut by 7 bases, the J end by 0 bases, with 9 bases between. The CDR3 runs 13 residues. CDR3 nucleotides: TGTGCCAGCAACGGGTACATGAACACTGAAGCTTTCTTT. It specifies CASNGYMNTEAFF.

This clone was detected a few times. A much larger clone is a single base away; this may be a read error. Other nucleotide sequences from this sample produce the same CDR3. The V and J genes are TRBV6-5 and TRBJ1-1; D may be TRBD1 (6 bases). This CDR3 has 13 amino acids. The germline gives CDR1 MNHEY, CDR2 SVGAGI. V was clipped by 4 bases and J by 1 base, with 7 bases between them. In DNA form, the CDR3 reads TGTGCCAGCAGTTTACAGGGGAACACTGAAGCTTTCTTT. It encodes CASSLQGNTEAFF.

Regarding this clone: The identical CDR3 is also encoded by other nucleotide sequences in the sample. The chain employs TRBV28 and TRBJ1-2; D might be TRBD1 (5 bases). Germline assignment: CDR1 MDHEN and CDR2 SYDVKM. V was cut by 3 bases and J by 8 bases, with 10 bases left in between. There are 12 residues in the CDR3. As DNA, the CDR3 is TGTGCCAGCAGTTTTGGGGGATACGGCTACACCTTC. Translation: CASSFGGYGYTF.

Regarding this clone: Other DNA sequences from this sample encode an identical CDR3 as well. The chain has TRBV5-1 and TRBJ2-5; D gene unclear. The ends were cut back, 1 base at V and 5 bases at J, with 6 bases in the middle. Per germline, CDR1 SGHRS and CDR2 YFSETQ. The CDR3 is made up of 12 amino acids. The CDR3, as DNA: TGCGCCAGCAGCTTGCTGGGCGAGACCCAGTACTTC. It translates to CASSLLGETQYF.

Points on this clone: The same CDR3 can be traced to other DNA sequences in this sample. This chain joins TRBV27 and TRBJ2-1; 7 bases are shared with TRBD1. CDR3 length equals 15 residues. Per germline, CDR1 MNHEY and CDR2 SMNVEV (reference sequence). J gave up 5 bases and V 6 bases, and 10 bases lay outside the gene matches. CDR3 in amino acids: CASSLRQGRNNEQFF. The CDR3 DNA follows: TGTGCCAGCAGCCTTAGACAGGGCAGGAACAATGAGCAGTTCTTC.

This chain connects TRBV5-5 to TRBJ1-1, with D perhaps matching TRBD1 (6 bases). Germline V gene lookup returns CDR1 SGHKS and CDR2 YYEKEE (reference sequence). The CDR3 covers 13 residues. Trimming shortened V by 5 bases and J by 11 bases, and 19 bases separated the two germline ends. CDR3 protein: CASSTDRFDIAFF. CDR3 sequence (DNA): TGTGCCAGCAGTACGGACAGATTCGACATCGCTTTCTTT.

This chain links TRBV28 with TRBJ2-7; tentatively, D is TRBD1 (6 bases). This CDR3 is 15 amino acids long. Germline CDR1 MDHEN, CDR2 SYDVKM. The ends were cut back, 7 bases at V and 2 bases at J, with 18 bases in the middle. The CDR3 sequence: CASIPGALGAYEQYF. DNA for the CDR3: TGTGCCAGCATCCCAGGGGCCCTGGGAGCCTACGAGCAGTACTTC.

The V gene is TRBV6-5, the J gene TRBJ2-7; weak D call: TRBD2 (5 bases). V lost 0 bases to trimming and J lost 6 bases, with 15 bases between them. There are 15 residues in the CDR3. Looked up from germline, CDR1 is MNHEY and CDR2 is SVGAGI. In DNA, the CDR3 is TGTGCCAGCAGTTACTCGAGTGGGAGAACCTGCGAGCAGTACTTC. Amino acid sequence: CASSYSSGRTCEQYF.

Turning to this clone: The sample has other DNA sequences that encode this CDR3 too. The J gene is TRBJ1-1, the V gene TRBV5-1; unclear D gene. Germline CDR1 is SGHRS and CDR2 is YFSETQ. The CDR3 has 12 amino acids. The V end lost 0 bases, the J end lost 6 bases, and 6 bases lay between the germline ends. The CDR3 is CASSLGVAEAFF. The CDR3 region has the DNA TGCGCCAGCAGCTTGGGCGTGGCTGAAGCTTTCTTT.

The chain joins TRBV7-8 to TRBJ1-4; D gene ambiguous. This CDR3 region has 15 residues. Looked up from germline, CDR1 is SGHVS and CDR2 is FQNEAQ. The V end lost 5 bases, the J end lost 4 bases, and 14 bases lay between the germline ends. The CDR3 DNA sequence: TGTGCCAGCAGCCCCCACCGGACGGATAATGAAAAACTGTTTTTT. Residues: CASSPHRTDNEKLFF.

The V gene is TRBV18, the J gene TRBJ2-3; 13 nucleotides match TRBD2. The CDR3 has 15 residues. Germline V gives CDR1 KGHSH, CDR2 LQKENI. V lost 3 bases and J lost 3; bases outside the gene matches: 0. CDR3 DNA sequence: TGTGCCAGCTCACCGACTAGCGGGAGGACAGATACGCAGTATTTT. This gives the protein CASSPTSGRTDTQYF.

This rearrangement joins TRBV2 to TRBJ2-6; D is undetermined. The V gene's germline CDR1 is SNHLY and CDR2 FYNNEI. Trimming took off 6 bases at V and 2 bases at J, with 11 bases between the two ends. The CDR3 is made up of 15 amino acids. CDR3 loop: CASSLSAAGANVLTF. The CDR3 DNA reads TGTGCCAGCAGCCTCTCGGCAGCTGGGGCCAACGTCCTGACTTTC.

The chain carries TRBV5-1 and TRBJ2-7, with 9 nucleotides matching TRBD1. This CDR3 has 15 residues. J was trimmed by 6 bases and V by 6 bases; bases with no gene match: 13. Germline CDR1 SGHRS, CDR2 YFSETQ. CDR3 nucleotides: TGCGCCAGCACCCTTGATTTACAGGGGGCTTCCGAGCAGTACTTC. Translating gives CASTLDLQGASEQYF. The variable domain in full, with the rest retrieved from reference TRBV5-1 and TRBJ2-7, is KAGVTQTPRYLIKTRGQQVTLSCSPISGHRSVSWYQQTPGQGLQFLFEYFSETQRNKGNFPGRFSGRQFSNSRSEMNVSTLELGDSALYLCASTLDLQGASEQYFGPGTRLTVT.

The rearrangement links TRBV7-2 to TRBJ2-2; D ambiguous. Looked up from germline, CDR1 is SGHTA and CDR2 is FQGNSA. V lost 2 bases, J lost 7 bases, and 11 bases lay in between. The CDR3 contains 14 residues. In DNA, the CDR3 is TGTGCCAGCAGCTTACGAACTGCACACGGGGAGCTGTTTTTT. Amino acid sequence: CASSLRTAHGELFF.

The chain has TRBV28 and TRBJ1-2; no definite D call. Germline V lookup: CDR1 MDHEN, CDR2 SYDVKM. V was shortened by 6 bases and J by 4 bases, with 18 bases between the two germline ends. There are 15 residues in the CDR3. CDR3 protein: CASSPPGEVGYGYTF. The DNA for the CDR3 is TGTGCCAGCAGCCCCCCCGGCGAAGTAGGCTATGGCTACACCTTC.

V is TRBV27 and J is TRBJ1-1, with D possibly being TRBD1 (6 bases). Germline V gives CDR1 MNHEY, CDR2 SMNVEV (reference sequence). V lost 2 bases, J lost 4 bases, and 11 bases lay in between. This CDR3 is 14 amino acids long. This chain's CDR3 is CASSLNGGRTEAFF. In nucleotides, the CDR3 is TGTGCCAGCAGTTTAAATGGGGGGCGCACTGAAGCTTTCTTT.